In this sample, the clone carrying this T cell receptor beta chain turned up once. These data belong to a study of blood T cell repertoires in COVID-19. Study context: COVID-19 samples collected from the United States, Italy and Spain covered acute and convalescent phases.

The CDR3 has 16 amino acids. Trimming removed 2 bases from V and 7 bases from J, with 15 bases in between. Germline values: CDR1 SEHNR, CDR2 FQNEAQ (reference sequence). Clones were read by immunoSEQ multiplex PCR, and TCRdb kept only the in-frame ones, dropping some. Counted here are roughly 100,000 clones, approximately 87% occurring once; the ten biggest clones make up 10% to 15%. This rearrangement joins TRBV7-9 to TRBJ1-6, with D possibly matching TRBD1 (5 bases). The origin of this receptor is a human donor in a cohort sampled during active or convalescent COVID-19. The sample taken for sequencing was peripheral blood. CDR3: CASSLTVGVMNSPLHF. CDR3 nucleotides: TGTGCCAGCAGCTTAACGGTAGGGGTCATGAATTCACCCCTCCACTTT.